The source of this T cell receptor beta chain is a study of T-cell memory formation after mild COVID-19 (dated by TCRdb to the early 2020s). With respect to the entire study: TCR sequence clusters from the two donors were found to be largely donor specific. Two young, previously healthy adult volunteers made up the cohort, one male and one female. T-cell clones expanding and contracting after mild COVID-19 in a couple of donors were tracked by longitudinal TCRalpha and TCRbeta repertoire sequencing. On the study overall, not on this receptor specifically: The detection of some responding clones in pre-infection memory suggests that pre-existing cross-reactive memory T cells joined the SARS-CoV-2 response. Contracting CD4+ clones were found mainly in CM and EM memory subsets, while CD8+ clones were enriched in EMRA. Only two mild cases were covered by the study, and larger cohorts that include severe cases with pre-infection samples were considered necessary. From day 15 to 85, contracting clones showed balanced CD4/CD8 phenotypes, whereas a second wave of clones that expanded from day 15 to 37 leaned towards CD4+. SARS-CoV-2 specificity of the second-wave clones peaking on day 37 was not confirmed.

This clonotype was observed many times. Its antigen has not been determined. Base-call qualities are not available, and no considerably larger clone is one nucleotide away. Ficoll-Paque density gradient centrifugation was the method used to isolate PBMCs. Sequenced on an Illumina NovaSeq 6000. TCRalpha and TCRbeta cDNA libraries were constructed by 5'RACE with constant-segment primers, with sample barcodes and unique molecular identifiers being introduced. RNA was extracted from every sample with Trizol reagent. The libraries were amplified in two PCR steps, and the second step added a second sample barcode and Illumina TruSeq adapters. Sequencing of the libraries was done on an Illumina NovaSeq, producing 2 x 150 bp paired-end reads. Turning to the authors' computational methods: With migec v1.2.7, reads were demultiplexed and then collapsed into UMI-guided consensus sequences. Using mixcr v2.1.11, the UMI consensuses were aligned to TRA and TRB V and J templates and assembled into clonotypes. Expanded or contracted clonotypes were those called significant by both edgeR and NoisET, with noise models trained on biological replicates. edgeR calls used a false discovery rate-adjusted p below 0.01 and a log2 fold-change threshold of 1. As an exploratory analysis of dynamics, PCA with hierarchical clustering was applied to max-normalized trajectories of the 1000 most abundant clonotypes. Separately sequenced CD4+ and CD8+ repertoires were used to assign the CD4 or CD8 phenotype of responding clones. TCRdb reprocessed the public reads (quality trimming at Q25 with fastp, clone calling with MiXCR) and kept in-frame beta chains. Entries are consolidated by CDR3 protein sequence, retaining the most common genes and DNA. V and J calls and clone size were set by TCRdb, not the authors. Here the sample has hundreds of thousands of distinct CDR3 sequences; approximately 23% occur a single time. The ten largest clones represent approximately 12% of the sample.

Inclusive of the bounding cysteine and phenylalanine, the CDR3 is 13 residues long. CDR3 DNA only is kept here, 39 bases in frame from base 1. The V and J ends are trimmed by 3 bases and 3 bases, leaving 10 bases between them. CDR1 SGHRS and CDR2 YFSETQ were looked up in the germline V gene. Sequenced material: PBMCs or a T cell subset sorted from them (not recorded which). The chain is made from TRBV5-1 and TRBJ2-7; no D gene is confidently identified. This TCR came from an adult woman who had mild COVID-19 (a few samples of this study predate the infection). The sample titles of this study are shuffled in the database, so cell type and time point are left out; the donor was told from shared clones. The DNA sequence reads TGCGCCAGCAGCTCGTGGACGAACTACGAGCAGTACTTC. It translates to CASSSWTNYEQYF.